This T cell receptor (beta chain) emerged from a study of cytomegalovirus exposure and HLA in healthy donors. Study at large: Later analysis reported that the 110 or so validation repertoires shared the platform of the 650 to 700 first-cohort repertoires.

Note on this clone: No antigen is known for it.

Libraries were prepared by immunoSEQ multiplex PCR; TCRdb keeps only in-frame clonotypes and omits some of them. Of 100,000 to 150,000 clones listed, roughly 82% are singletons. The CDR3 length is 15 residues. Germline assignment: CDR1 MDHEN and CDR2 SYDVKM. V dropped 8 bases and J dropped 5 bases, with 21 bases sitting between them. Study-wide findings and caveats: As was reported, the classifier diagnosed cytomegalovirus status with high specificity and sensitivity.

Material for sequencing was PBMCs. The TCR originated in a man aged 18 to 35 in good health and CMV-seronegative. The rearrangement joins TRBV28 to TRBJ1-1, with D unresolved. The CDR3 region is CASDSLGVGRTEAFF. The CDR3 coding sequence is TGTGCCAGCGACTCCCTCGGGGTGGGTAGGACTGAAGCTTTCTTT.